Listed here are 16 T cell receptor beta chains from one sample, sequenced in a study of T cell responses to AZD1222 COVID-19 vaccine. Profiling relied on immunoSEQ multiplex PCR, and the TCRdb table lists in-frame clones only, not all of them. The data contain around 120,000 clones, 92% of them singletons. Sequenced here: peripheral blood, sampled on day 0 of AZD1222 vaccination. The source is an adult in good health.

The genes are TRBV18 and TRBJ1-2; D remains unclear. Germline lookup yields CDR1 KGHSH and CDR2 LQKENI. The ends were cut back, 2 bases at V and 2 bases at J, with 6 bases in the middle. This CDR3 region has 13 residues. For the CDR3, the DNA is TGTGCCAGCTCACCAGTACGGAACTATGGCTACACCTTC. Protein product: CASSPVRNYGYTF.

The rearrangement joins TRBV5-4 to TRBJ2-5; D is perhaps TRBD1 (5 bases). The CDR3 totals 14 residues. Germline V gives CDR1 SGHNT, CDR2 YYREEE (reference sequence). V was shortened by 6 bases and J by 2 bases, with 14 bases between the two germline ends. The DNA for the CDR3 is TGTGCCAGCAACTCAGGGCAGTTACAAGAGACCCAGTACTTC. Translating it yields CASNSGQLQETQYF.

V gene TRBV5-1 combines with J gene TRBJ1-1; TRBD1 matches at 7 bases. The CDR3 has 15 residues. V was clipped by 3 bases and J by 2 bases; unmatched bases: 7. The V gene's germline CDR1 is SGHRS and CDR2 YFSETQ. CDR3 loop: CASSSTGWENTEAFF. DNA for the CDR3: TGCGCCAGCAGCTCGACAGGGTGGGAAAACACTGAAGCTTTCTTT.

The chain uses TRBV6-5 and TRBJ1-6, with D unresolved. V was trimmed by 8 bases and J by 8 bases, leaving 13 bases between them. The CDR3 covers 13 residues. Germline CDR1 reads MNHEY; CDR2 reads SVGAGI. The CDR3 DNA follows: TGTGCCAGCGGGGTCGTCGGGGATTCACCCCTCCACTTT. Protein: CASGVVGDSPLHF.

This clone was counted a single time. This specimen includes other DNA sequences encoding the same CDR3. V gene TRBV7-8 combines with J gene TRBJ1-2; D is possibly TRBD1 (6 bases). Germline CDR1 is SGHVS and CDR2 is FQNEAQ. The ends were cut back, 5 bases at V and 2 bases at J, with 9 bases in the middle. The CDR3 has 13 amino acids. CDR3 residues: CASSPDRNYGYTF. The CDR3 nucleotides are TGTGCCAGCAGCCCAGACAGGAACTATGGCTACACCTTC.

The rearrangement joins TRBV19 to TRBJ2-7; 9 nucleotides agree with TRBD1. Germline lookup yields CDR1 LNHDA and CDR2 SQIVND (reference sequence). With 5 bases clipped from V and 9 bases from J, the junction kept 14 bases outside the gene matches. This CDR3 contains 15 residues. In nucleotides, the CDR3 is TGTGCCAGTAGTCCTTTCAGGGACAGGGTCTTGGGGCAGTACTTC. It specifies CASSPFRDRVLGQYF. The whole variable domain, filled in from reference TRBV19 and TRBJ2-7, reads DGGITQSPKYLFRKEGQNVTLSCEQNLNHDAMYWYRQDPGQGLRLIYYSQIVNDFQKGDIAEGYSVSREKKESFPLTVTSAQKNPTAFYLCASSPFRDRVLGQYFGPGTRLTVT.

V usage is TRBV5-6 and J usage is TRBJ2-3; 7 bases map to TRBD1. In germline, CDR1 is SGHDT, CDR2 YYEEEE. This CDR3 has 16 residues. The V gene end was trimmed by 0 bases and the J gene end by 0 bases; junction bases not matched to a gene: 4. The CDR3 nucleotides read TGTGCCAGCAGCTTGGAGGGGGCTAGCAGCACAGATACGCAGTATTTT. Translation gives CASSLEGASSTDTQYF.

J is TRBJ1-3 and V is TRBV9; D is possibly TRBD1 (6 bases). The CDR3 consists of 17 residues. Germline loops: CDR1 SGDLS, CDR2 YYNGEE. V was shortened by 3 bases and J by 3 bases, with 19 bases between the two germline ends. The DNA for the CDR3 is TGTGCCAGCAGCGCCCACTTGAACAGGGTTAGTGGAAACACCATATATTTT. Translation gives CASSAHLNRVSGNTIYF.

The chain uses TRBV5-4 and TRBJ2-7, with 9 bases fitting TRBD1. The CDR3 contains 14 residues. Germline CDR1 is SGHNT and CDR2 is YYREEE (reference sequence). Unmatched junction bases numbered 7, after V lost 2 bases and J lost 7 bases. CDR3 sequence (DNA): TGTGCCAGCAGCTTTTTACAGGGGGCGAGGGAGCAGTACTTC. It yields the protein CASSFLQGAREQYF.

The gene calls are TRBV7-9 and TRBJ1-1; maybe TRBD1 (5 bases). From germline, CDR1 is SEHNR and CDR2 FQNEAQ (reference sequence). Trimming left V 7 bases short and J 2 bases short, with 14 bases between. This CDR3 has 14 amino acids. Here the CDR3 DNA reads TGTGCCAGCATGCTCGGGAGGGGAAACACTGAAGCTTTCTTT. This translates into CASMLGRGNTEAFF.

In this sample, this clone turned up once. J is TRBJ1-3 and V is TRBV3-1 (or the pseudogene TRBV3-2), with D uncertain. Per the germline V gene, CDR1 is LGHDT and CDR2 is YNNKEL (reference sequence). CDR3 length: 15 residues. The germline V and J ends were trimmed by 2 bases and 4 bases, with 12 bases remaining between them. DNA of the CDR3: TGTGCCAGCAGCCAATTGTCCCAAAGGGGAAACACCATATATTTT. Residues: CASSQLSQRGNTIYF.

This chain uses TRBV27 with TRBJ2-1, with 9 bases matching TRBD1. This CDR3 spans 15 amino acids. J gave up 9 bases and V 5 bases, and 11 bases lay outside the gene matches. Germline V gene sequence: CDR1 MNHEY, CDR2 SMNVEV (reference sequence). CDR3 loop: CASSPGTGPLSEQFF. The CDR3 DNA sequence: TGTGCCAGCAGTCCCGGGACAGGGCCCTTGAGTGAGCAGTTCTTC.

The chain uses TRBV7-9 and TRBJ1-1, with D unclear. V was clipped by 2 bases and J by 0 bases, with 4 bases between them. This CDR3 comprises 13 residues. The germline CDR1 and CDR2 sequences are SEHNR and FQNEAQ (reference sequence). CDR3 coding DNA: TGTGCCAGCAGCTTACGGTTGAACACTGAAGCTTTCTTT. Protein sequence: CASSLRLNTEAFF. Full variable domain (outside the CDR3, taken from reference TRBV7-9 and TRBJ1-1): DTGVSQNPRHKITKRGQNVTFRCDPISEHNRLYWYRQTLGQGPEFLTYFQNEAQLEKSRLLSDRFSAERPKGSFSTLEIQRTEQGDSAMYLCASSLRLNTEAFFGQGTRLTVV.

V gene TRBV12-3 or TRBV12-4 combines with J gene TRBJ1-2; TRBD1 aligns across 9 bases. There are 13 residues in the CDR3. V was clipped by 3 bases and J by 6 bases; unmatched bases: 2. The CDR3 coding sequence is TGTGCCAGCAGTTTTTGGACAGGGGATGGCTACACCTTC. Encoded protein: CASSFWTGDGYTF.

The chain couples TRBV4-1 to TRBJ1-5; D not resolved. CDR1 and CDR2 (germline): MGHRA, YSYEKL. V was cut by 2 bases and J by 0 bases, with 17 bases left in between. The CDR3 extends over 18 amino acids. The CDR3 loop reads CASSQRIRTAYSNQPQHF. The CDR3, as DNA: TGCGCCAGCAGCCAAAGAATAAGGACGGCTTATAGCAATCAGCCCCAGCATTTT.

CDR3 region: CSVGRSGATNEKLFF. CDR3 nucleotides: TGCAGCGTGGGACGGTCGGGTGCAACTAATGAAAAACTGTTTTTT. The chain couples TRBV29-1 to TRBJ1-4; perhaps TRBD1 as D (5 bases). Trimming pared 6 bases from V and 0 bases from J, leaving 14 bases between. The CDR3 extends over 15 amino acids. CDR1 and CDR2 (germline): SQVTM, ANQGSEA.